This T cell receptor (beta chain) was identified in a study of human T cells and chemical hapten exposure. V dropped 1 base and J dropped 7 bases, with 16 bases sitting between them. There are 15 residues in the CDR3. Specified time point: pre-sensitization, week 0. Treatment indicated: therapeutic diphenylcyclopropenone sensitization with weekly scalp DPC. TCRdb passed the RACE reads through MiXCR, listing each CDR3 protein once. The sample includes about 290,000 distinct CDR3 sequences, just under 8% of them seen just once. Sequencing was performed on whole blood, taken in connection with sensitization to the hapten diphenylcyclopropenone (DPC). This sequence joins TRBV12-3 or TRBV12-4 and TRBJ1-2; the D gene is possibly TRBD1 (6 bases). This TCR was sampled from a man aged 18 to 29 with alopecia areata. Some clones in this sample may be carry-over from other donors' samples. The CDR3 DNA is TGTGCCAGCAGTTTAGTTCGTCAGGGGAGGGTTGGCTACACCTTC. It codes for CASSLVRQGRVGYTF.